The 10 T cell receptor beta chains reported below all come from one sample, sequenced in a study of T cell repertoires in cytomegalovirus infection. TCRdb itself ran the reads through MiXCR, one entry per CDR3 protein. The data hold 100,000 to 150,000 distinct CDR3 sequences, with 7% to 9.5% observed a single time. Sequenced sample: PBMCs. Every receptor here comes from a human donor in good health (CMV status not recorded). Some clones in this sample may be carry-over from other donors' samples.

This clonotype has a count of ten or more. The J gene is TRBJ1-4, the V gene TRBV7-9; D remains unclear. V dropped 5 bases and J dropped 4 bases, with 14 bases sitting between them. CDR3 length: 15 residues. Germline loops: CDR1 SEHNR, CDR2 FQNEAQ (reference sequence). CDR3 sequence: CASSGKTAVNEKLFF. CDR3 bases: TGTGCCAGCAGCGGAAAAACGGCAGTTAATGAAAAACTGTTTTTT.

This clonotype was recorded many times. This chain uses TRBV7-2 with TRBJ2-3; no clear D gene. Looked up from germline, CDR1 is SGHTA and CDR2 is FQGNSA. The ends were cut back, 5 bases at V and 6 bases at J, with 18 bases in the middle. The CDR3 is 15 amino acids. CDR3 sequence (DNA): TGTGCCAGCAGCCATCGGACGGAGCTTCGGGATACGCAGTATTTT. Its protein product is CASSHRTELRDTQYF.

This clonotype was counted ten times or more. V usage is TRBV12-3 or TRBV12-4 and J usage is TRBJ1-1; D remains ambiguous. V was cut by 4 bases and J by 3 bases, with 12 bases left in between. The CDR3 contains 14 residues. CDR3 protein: CASSSRQIDTEAFF. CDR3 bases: TGTGCCAGCAGTTCGAGGCAGATCGACACTGAAGCTTTCTTT.

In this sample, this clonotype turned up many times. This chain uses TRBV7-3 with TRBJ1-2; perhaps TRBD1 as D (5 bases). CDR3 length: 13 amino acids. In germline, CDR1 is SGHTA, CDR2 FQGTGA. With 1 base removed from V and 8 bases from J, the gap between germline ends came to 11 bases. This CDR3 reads CASSLIPGGGYTF. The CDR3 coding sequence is TGTGCCAGCAGCTTAATTCCGGGGGGAGGCTACACCTTC. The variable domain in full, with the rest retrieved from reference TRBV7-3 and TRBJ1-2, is GAGVSQTPSNKVTEKGKYVELRCDPISGHTALYWYRQSLGQGPEFLIYFQGTGAADDSGLPNDRFFAVRPEGSVSTLKIQRTERGDSAVYLCASSLIPGGGYTFGSGTRLTVV.

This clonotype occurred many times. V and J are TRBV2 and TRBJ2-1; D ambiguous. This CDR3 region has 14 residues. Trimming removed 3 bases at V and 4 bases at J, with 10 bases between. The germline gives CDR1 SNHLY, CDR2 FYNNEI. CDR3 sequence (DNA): TGTGCCAGCAGTGATGTACTGTCATACAATGAGCAGTTCTTC. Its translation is CASSDVLSYNEQFF. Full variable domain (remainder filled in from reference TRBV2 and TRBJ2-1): EPEVTQTPSHQVTQMGQEVILRCVPISNHLYFYWYRQILGQKVEFLVSFYNNEISEKSEIFDDQFSVERPDGSNFTLKIRSTKLEDSAMYFCASSDVLSYNEQFFGPGTRLTVL.

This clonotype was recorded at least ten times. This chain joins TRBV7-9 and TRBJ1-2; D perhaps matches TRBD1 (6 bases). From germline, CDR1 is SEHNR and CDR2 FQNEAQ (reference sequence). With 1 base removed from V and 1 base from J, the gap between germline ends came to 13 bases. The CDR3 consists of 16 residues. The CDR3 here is CASSLVSGTLNYGYTF. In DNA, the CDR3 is TGTGCCAGCAGCTTAGTTTCCGGGACACTTAACTATGGCTACACCTTC.

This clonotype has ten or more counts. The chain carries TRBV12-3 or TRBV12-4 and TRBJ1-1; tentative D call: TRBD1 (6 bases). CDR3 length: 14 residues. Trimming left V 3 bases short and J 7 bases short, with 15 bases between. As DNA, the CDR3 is TGTGCCAGCAGTTTCGCCCCAGGGGCTAATGAAGCTTTCTTT. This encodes CASSFAPGANEAFF.

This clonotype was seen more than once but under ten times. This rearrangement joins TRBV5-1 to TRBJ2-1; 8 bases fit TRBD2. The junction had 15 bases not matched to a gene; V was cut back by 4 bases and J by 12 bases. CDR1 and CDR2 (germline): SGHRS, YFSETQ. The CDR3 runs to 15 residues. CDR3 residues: CASSRSGGRVEGQFF. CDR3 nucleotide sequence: TGCGCCAGCAGCCGAAGCGGGGGCCGGGTTGAAGGGCAGTTCTTC.

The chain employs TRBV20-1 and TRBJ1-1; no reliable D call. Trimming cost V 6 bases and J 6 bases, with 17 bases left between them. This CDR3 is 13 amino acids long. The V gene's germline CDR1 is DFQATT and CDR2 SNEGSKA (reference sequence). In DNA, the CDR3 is TGCAGTGCCAGGACCAGTGCTGGGTCTGAAGCTTTCTTT. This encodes CSARTSAGSEAFF.

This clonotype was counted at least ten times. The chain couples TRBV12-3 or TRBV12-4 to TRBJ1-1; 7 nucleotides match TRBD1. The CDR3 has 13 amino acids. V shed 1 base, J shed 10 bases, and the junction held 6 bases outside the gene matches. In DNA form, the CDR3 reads TGTGCCAGCAGTTTAGTCAGGGGGGCCGCAGCTTTCTTT. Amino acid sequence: CASSLVRGAAAFF.